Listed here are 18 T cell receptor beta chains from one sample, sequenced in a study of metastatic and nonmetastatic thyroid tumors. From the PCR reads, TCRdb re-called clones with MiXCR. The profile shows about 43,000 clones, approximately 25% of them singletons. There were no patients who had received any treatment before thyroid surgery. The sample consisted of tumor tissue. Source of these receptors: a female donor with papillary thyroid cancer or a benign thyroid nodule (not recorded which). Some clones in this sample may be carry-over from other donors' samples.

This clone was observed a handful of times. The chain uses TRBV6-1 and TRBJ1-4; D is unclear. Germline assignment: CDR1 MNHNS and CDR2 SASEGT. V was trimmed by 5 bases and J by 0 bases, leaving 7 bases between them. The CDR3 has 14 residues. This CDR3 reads CASSLVPTNEKLFF. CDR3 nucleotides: TGTGCCAGCAGTCTAGTTCCAACTAATGAAAAACTGTTTTTT.

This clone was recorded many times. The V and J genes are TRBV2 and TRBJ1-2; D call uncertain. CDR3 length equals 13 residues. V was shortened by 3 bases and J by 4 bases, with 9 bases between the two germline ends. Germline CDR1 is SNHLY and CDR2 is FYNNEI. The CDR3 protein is CASSEGKRYGYTF. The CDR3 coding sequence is TGTGCCAGCAGTGAGGGGAAGCGCTATGGCTACACCTTC.

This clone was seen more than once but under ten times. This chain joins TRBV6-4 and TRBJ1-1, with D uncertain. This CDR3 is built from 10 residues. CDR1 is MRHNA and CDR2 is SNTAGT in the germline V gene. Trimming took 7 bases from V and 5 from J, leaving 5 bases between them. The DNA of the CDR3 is TGTGCCAGCATCAGGACTGAAGCTTTCTTT. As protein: CASIRTEAFF.

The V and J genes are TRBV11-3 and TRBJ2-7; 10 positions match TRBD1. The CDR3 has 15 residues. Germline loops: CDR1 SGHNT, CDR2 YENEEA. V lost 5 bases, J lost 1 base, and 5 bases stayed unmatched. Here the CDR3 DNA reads TGTGCCAGCAGCAGGCCGGGACAGGGGTCCTACGAGCAGTACTTC. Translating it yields CASSRPGQGSYEQYF.

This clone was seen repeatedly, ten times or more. CDR3 loop: CASSHPRDSNSNQPQHF. As DNA, the CDR3 is TGCGCCAGCAGCCACCCACGGGACAGCAATAGCAATCAGCCCCAGCATTTT. The chain couples TRBV4-1 to TRBJ1-5; TRBD1 matches 7 bases. This CDR3 spans 17 amino acids. V dropped 3 bases and J dropped 0; count of bases not matched to a gene: 8. Germline V gene sequence: CDR1 MGHRA, CDR2 YSYEKL.

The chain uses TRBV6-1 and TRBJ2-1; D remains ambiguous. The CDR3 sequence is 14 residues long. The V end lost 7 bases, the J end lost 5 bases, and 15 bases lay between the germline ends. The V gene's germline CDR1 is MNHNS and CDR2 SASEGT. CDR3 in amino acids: CASIPLVEHNEQFF. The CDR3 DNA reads TGTGCCAGCATTCCTCTCGTGGAACACAATGAGCAGTTCTTC.

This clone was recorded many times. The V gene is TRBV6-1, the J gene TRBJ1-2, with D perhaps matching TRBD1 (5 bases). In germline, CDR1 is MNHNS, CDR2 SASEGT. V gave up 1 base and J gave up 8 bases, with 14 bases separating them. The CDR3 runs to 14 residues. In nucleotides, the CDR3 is TGTGCCAGCAGTGAAGGGACAACTTCGGGAGGCTACACCTTC. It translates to CASSEGTTSGGYTF.

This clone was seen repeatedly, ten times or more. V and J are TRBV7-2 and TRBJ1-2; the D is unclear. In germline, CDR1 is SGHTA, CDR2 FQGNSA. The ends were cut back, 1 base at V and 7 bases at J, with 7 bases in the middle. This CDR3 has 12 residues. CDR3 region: CASSLGRGGYTF. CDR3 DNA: TGTGCCAGCAGCTTAGGACGGGGTGGCTACACCTTC.

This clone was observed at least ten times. CDR3 in DNA: TGTGCCACCAGTCCCCCTGAGGGTAACGAGCAGTACTTC. Its translation: CATSPPEGNEQYF. The rearrangement links TRBV24-1 to TRBJ2-7; a possible D gene is TRBD2 (5 bases). Germline-derived CDR1 and CDR2 are KGHDR and SFDVKD. The CDR3 has 13 amino acids. V gave up 6 bases and J gave up 5 bases, with 13 bases separating them.

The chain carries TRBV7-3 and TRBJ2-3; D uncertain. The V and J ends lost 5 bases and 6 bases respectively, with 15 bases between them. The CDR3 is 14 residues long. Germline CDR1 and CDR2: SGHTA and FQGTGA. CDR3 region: CASSDLSFGDTQYF. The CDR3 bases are TGTGCCAGCAGCGATCTAAGCTTTGGGGATACGCAGTATTTT.

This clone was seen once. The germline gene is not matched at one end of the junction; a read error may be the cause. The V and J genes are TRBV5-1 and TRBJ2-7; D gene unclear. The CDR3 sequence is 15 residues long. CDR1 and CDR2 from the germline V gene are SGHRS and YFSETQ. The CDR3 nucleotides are TGCTCCAGCAGCTTGGATGGCAGTTTGATTTCCGAGCAGTACTTC. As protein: CSSSLDGSLISEQYF.

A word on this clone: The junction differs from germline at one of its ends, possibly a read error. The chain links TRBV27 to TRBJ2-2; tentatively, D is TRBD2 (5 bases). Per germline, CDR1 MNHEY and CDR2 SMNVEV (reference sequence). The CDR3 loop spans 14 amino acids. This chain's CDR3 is CASSLFLNTGELFF. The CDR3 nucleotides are TGTGCCAGCAGTTTATTTCTAAACACCGGGGAGTTGTTTTTT.

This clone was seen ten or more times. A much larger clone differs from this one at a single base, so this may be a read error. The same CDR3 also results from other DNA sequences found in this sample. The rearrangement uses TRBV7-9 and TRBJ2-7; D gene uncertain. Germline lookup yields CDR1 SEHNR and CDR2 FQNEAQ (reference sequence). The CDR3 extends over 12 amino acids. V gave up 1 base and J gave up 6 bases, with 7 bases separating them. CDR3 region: CASSLVGSEQYF. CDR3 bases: TGTGCCAGCAGCTTAGTGGGCAGCGAGCAGTACTTC.

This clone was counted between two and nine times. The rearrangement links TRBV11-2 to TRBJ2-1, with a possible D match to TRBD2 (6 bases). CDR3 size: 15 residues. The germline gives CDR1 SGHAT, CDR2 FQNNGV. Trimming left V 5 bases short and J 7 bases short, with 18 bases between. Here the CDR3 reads CASSRMGGIGNEQFF. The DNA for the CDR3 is TGTGCCAGCAGCCGTATGGGAGGAATCGGGAATGAGCAGTTCTTC.

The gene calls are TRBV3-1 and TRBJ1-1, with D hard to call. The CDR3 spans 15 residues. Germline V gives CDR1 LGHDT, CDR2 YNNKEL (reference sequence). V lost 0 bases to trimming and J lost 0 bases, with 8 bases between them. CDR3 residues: CASSQDEGVNTEAFF. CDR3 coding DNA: TGTGCCAGCAGCCAAGATGAGGGAGTGAACACTGAAGCTTTCTTT.

DNA of the CDR3: TGTGCCAGCAGTTACGGACAGGGTTTTCGTCAGCCCCAGCATTTT. The encoded protein is CASSYGQGFRQPQHF. The chain has TRBV6-2 or TRBV6-3 and TRBJ1-5; 8 bases fit TRBD1. Germline assignment: CDR1 MNHEY and CDR2 SVGEGT. The CDR3 has 15 amino acids. Trimming removed 2 bases from V and 6 bases from J; junction bases left unmatched: 6.

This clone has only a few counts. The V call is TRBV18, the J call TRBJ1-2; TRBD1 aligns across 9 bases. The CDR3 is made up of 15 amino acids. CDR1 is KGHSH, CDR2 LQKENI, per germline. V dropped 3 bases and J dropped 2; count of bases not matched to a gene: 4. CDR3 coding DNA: TGTGCCAGCTCACCTTGGACAGGGGAGAACTATGGCTACACCTTC. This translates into CASSPWTGENYGYTF.

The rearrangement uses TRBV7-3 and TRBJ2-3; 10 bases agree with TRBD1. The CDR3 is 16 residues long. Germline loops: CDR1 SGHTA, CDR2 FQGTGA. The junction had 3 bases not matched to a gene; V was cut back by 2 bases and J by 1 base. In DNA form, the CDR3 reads TGTGCCAGCAGCTTAGCCGGGACAGGGGGCACAGATACGCAGTATTTT. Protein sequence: CASSLAGTGGTDTQYF. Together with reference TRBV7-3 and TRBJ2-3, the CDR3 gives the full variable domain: GAGVSQTPSNKVTEKGKYVELRCDPISGHTALYWYRQSLGQGPEFLIYFQGTGAADDSGLPNDRFFAVRPEGSVSTLKIQRTERGDSAVYLCASSLAGTGGTDTQYFGPGTRLTVL.